This T cell receptor beta chain appears in the sequencing data of a study of cytomegalovirus exposure and HLA in healthy donors. Study background: The roughly 110 validation repertoires used the same platform as the roughly 670 first-cohort repertoires, a later analysis reported.

Generated by immunoSEQ multiplex PCR, the TCRdb table keeps only in-frame clones and is missing some. The profile covers over 45,000 clones, with around 94% appearing a single time and about 1% taken by the ten largest. Germline lookup yields CDR1 SQVTM and CDR2 ANQGSEA. This CDR3 contains 15 residues. V was shortened by 3 bases and J by 5 bases, with 19 bases between the two germline ends. In its sample, this clone was seen once. Its antigen is unidentified. Overall study findings and caveats: In vitro testing confirmed a few CMV-associated chains as specific for CMV antigens.

The sequence derives from a young man in good health and CMV-seronegative. Sequencing was carried out using PBMCs. This chain joins TRBV29-1 and TRBJ2-5; tentative D call: TRBD1 (6 bases). CDR3 in amino acids: CSVERGSELGETQYF. CDR3 bases: TGCAGCGTTGAGAGGGGGTCAGAATTGGGGGAGACCCAGTACTTC.